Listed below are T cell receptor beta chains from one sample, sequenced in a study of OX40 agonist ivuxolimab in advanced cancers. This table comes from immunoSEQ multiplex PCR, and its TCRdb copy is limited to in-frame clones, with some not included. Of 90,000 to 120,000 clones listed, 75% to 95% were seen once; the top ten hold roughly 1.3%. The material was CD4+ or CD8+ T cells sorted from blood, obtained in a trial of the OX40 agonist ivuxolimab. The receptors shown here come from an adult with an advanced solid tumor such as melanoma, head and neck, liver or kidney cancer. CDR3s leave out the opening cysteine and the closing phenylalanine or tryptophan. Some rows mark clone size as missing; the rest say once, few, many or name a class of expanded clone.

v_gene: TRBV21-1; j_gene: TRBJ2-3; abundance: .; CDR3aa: ASSKPRTSGGGDTQY
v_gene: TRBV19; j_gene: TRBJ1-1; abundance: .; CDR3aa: ASSVGLSMNTEAF
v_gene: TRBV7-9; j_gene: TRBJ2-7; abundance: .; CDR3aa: ASSTDYYEQY
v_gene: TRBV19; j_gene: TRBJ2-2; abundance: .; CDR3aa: ASSILAGEGGRGELF
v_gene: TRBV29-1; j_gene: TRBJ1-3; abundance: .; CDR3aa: SVENGEGGNTIY
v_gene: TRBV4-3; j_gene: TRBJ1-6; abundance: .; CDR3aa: ASSQDRDGSGYNSPLH
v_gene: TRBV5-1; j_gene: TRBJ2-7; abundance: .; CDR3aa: ASSLNQGGDEQY
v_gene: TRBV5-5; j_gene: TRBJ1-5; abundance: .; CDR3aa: ASSLDRNGNQPQH
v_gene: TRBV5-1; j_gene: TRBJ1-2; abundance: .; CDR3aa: ASSLGQRNYGYT
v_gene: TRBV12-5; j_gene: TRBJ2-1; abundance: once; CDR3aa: ASGQTSLRNEQF
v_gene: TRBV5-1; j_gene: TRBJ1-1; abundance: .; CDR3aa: ASYLRGGSTEAF
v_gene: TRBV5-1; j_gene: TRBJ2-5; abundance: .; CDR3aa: ASTPAGFQETQY
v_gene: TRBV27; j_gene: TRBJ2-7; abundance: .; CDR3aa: ASSKGLAGGREQY
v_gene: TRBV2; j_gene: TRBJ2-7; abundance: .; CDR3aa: ATSGQNDRARLEQY
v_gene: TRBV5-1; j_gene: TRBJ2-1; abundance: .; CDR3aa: ASSPPGLAGANEQF
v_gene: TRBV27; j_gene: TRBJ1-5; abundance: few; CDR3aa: ATRGKGNQPQH
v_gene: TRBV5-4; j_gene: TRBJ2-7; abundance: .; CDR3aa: ASSKDRGVYEQY
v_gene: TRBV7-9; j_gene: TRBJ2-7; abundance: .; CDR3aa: ASSLPTYEQY
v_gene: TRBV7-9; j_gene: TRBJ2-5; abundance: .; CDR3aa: ASSLDNFQETQY
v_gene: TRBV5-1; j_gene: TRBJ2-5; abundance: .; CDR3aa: ASSLMTSGYQETQY
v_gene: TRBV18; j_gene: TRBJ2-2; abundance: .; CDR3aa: ASSPASGDTGELF
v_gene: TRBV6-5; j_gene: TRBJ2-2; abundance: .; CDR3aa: ASKIQGAQTGELF
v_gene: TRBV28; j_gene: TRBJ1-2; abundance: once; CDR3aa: ASSPNNRGYT
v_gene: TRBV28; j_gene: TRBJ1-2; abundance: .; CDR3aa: ASNGQGEIYGYT
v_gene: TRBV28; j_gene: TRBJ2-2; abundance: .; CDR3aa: ASSLTGLAGAINTGELF
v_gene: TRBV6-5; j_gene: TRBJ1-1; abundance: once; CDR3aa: ASSKKTRANTEAF
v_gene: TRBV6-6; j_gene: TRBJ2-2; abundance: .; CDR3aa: ASSQSGTSGVGELF
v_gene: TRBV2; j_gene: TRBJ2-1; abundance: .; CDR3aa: ASKRGNSGGEQF
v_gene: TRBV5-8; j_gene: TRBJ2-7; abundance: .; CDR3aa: ASSPPRFYEQY
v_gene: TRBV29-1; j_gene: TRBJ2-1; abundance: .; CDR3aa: SVEVGRGGEQF
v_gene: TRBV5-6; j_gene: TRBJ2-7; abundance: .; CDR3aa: ASSLDSYYEQY
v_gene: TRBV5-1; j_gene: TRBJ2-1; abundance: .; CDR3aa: ASSLYAGGSDNEQF
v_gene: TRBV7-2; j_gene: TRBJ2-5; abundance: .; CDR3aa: ASSFQGQGTPQETQY
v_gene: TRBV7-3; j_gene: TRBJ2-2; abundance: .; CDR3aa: ASSLTSGANTGELF
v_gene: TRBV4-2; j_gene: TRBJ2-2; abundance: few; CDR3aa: ASSQDGGGELF
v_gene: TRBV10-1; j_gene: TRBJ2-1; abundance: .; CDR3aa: ASSVAGGRYNEQF
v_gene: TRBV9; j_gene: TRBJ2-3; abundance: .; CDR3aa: ASSPKAAGPDTQY
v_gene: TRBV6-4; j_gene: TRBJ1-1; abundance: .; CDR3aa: ASSADRAGTEAF
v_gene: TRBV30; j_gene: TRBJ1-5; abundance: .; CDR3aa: AWSARGNQPQH
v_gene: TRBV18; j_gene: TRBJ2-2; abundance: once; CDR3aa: ASSPGLAGGGGELF
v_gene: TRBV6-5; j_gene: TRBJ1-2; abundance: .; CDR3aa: ASRTTGMDYGYT
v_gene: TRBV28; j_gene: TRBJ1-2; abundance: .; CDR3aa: ASSSHRTNYGYT